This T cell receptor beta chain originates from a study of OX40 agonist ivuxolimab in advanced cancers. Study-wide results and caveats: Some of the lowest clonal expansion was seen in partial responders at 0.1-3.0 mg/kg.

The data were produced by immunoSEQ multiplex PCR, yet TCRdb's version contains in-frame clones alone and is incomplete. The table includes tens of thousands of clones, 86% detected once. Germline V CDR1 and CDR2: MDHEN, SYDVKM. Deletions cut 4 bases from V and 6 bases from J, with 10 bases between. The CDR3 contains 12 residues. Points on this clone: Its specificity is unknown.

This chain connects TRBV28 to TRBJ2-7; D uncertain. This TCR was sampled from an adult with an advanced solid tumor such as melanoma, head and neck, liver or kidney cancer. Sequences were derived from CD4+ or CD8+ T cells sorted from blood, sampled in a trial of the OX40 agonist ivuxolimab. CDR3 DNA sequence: TGTGCCAGCAGTTCCCGGGCAGCCGAGCAGTACTTC. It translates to CASSSRAAEQYF.